This T cell receptor (beta chain) was recovered during a study of cytotoxic CD8 clonotypes in ibrutinib-treated CLL. Across the study: Response sampling occurred after a median around 12 months of treatment (range 6 to 36).

Clones were read by immunoSEQ multiplex PCR, and TCRdb kept only the in-frame ones, dropping some. Here the sample spans roughly 110,000 clones, more than 55% being singletons. The input for sequencing was PBMCs, taken after 24 months of ibrutinib treatment. The clonotype comes from a human donor with chronic lymphocytic leukemia.

The CDR3 loop reads CASSQDWDTEAFF. The CDR3 DNA reads as TGCGCCAGCAGCCAAGACTGGGACACTGAAGCTTTCTTT. The chain recombines TRBV4-1 with TRBJ1-1; D unresolved. The CDR3 loop spans 13 amino acids. CDR1 is MGHRA, CDR2 YSYEKL, per germline. Between the trimmed V and J ends, which lost 0 bases and 3 bases, there was a span of 5 bases.